Below, one T cell receptor beta chain is given with its context. Its antigen is not known. The data derive from a study of T cell responses to AZD1222 COVID-19 vaccine. Overall study context: The study pooled second doses at about 4 or about 12 weeks. Broader study findings: Just a handful of AZD1222 recipients tested seropositive at baseline. Females made up more of the donors, who were largely white British, and clonal diversity may have come out too low. Vaccination with two AZD1222 doses was followed by a rise in Spike-specific TCR breadth and depth.

V lost 5 bases to trimming and J lost 10 bases, with 18 bases between them. CDR1 MDHEN and CDR2 SYDVKM come from the germline V gene. CDR3 size: 14 residues. Method: immunoSEQ multiplex PCR; TCRdb's copy keeps in-frame clones and lacks some. The table records about 94,000 clones, 70% to 90% of them present only once. This TCR derives from an adult in good health. The sequencing used peripheral blood, collected on day 0 of AZD1222 vaccination. The chain carries TRBV28 and TRBJ1-5, with D possibly being TRBD1 (6 bases). In nucleotides, the CDR3 is TGTGCCAGCAGTCCGAATGTTAGGGGGGATCCCCAGCATTTT. Its translation: CASSPNVRGDPQHF.